This is a list of T cell receptor beta chains from one sample in a study of graft-versus-host responses after intestinal transplantation. The data were produced by immunoSEQ multiplex PCR, yet TCRdb's version contains in-frame clones alone and is incomplete. The table shows about 110,000 clones, with 90% to 95% occurring only once. What these receptors recognize is not known. The material was unstimulated CD8+ T cells sorted from spleen or lymph node cells, obtained before transplant. The receptors derive from a human donor who was the organ donor for an intestinal transplant. Both conserved end residues are part of each CDR3. The D gene is left open where the match is weak. Only part of the rows carry a size: once, few, many, or a class if the clone is expanded.

CDR3aa	CDR3nt	v_gene	d_gene	j_gene	abundance
CASSLLTSGRDIQYF	TGTGCCAGCTCACTTCTGACTAGCGGGAGGGACATTCAGTACTTC	TRBV18	TRBD2	TRBJ2-4	.
CASSAGTIRDYSVIEQYF	TGTGCCAGCAGCGCAGGCACCATTAGGGACTACAGCGTCATCGAGCAGTACTTC	TRBV9	TRBD2	TRBJ2-7	.
CASMYGFDYGYTF	TGTGCCAGCATGTATGGCTTTGACTATGGCTACACCTTC	TRBV2	.	TRBJ1-2	once
CASSQDRIELSNQPQHF	TGTGCCAGCAGCCAGGACAGGATAGAACTTAGCAATCAGCCCCAGCATTTT	TRBV11-2	TRBD1	TRBJ1-5	.
CASSKGGWQFF	TGTGCCAGTAGTAAGGGGGGTTGGCAGTTCTTC	TRBV19	.	TRBJ2-1	.
CACSPEHF	TGTGCCTGCAGTCCTGAACATTTT	TRBV30	.	TRBJ2-3	few
CASSPEDREPSEQYF	TGTGCCAGCAGCCCGGAGGACCGCGAACCCTCCGAGCAGTACTTC	TRBV7-9	.	TRBJ2-7	.
CASSDTLGAGANVLTF	TGTGCCAGCAGTGACACGTTGGGTGCTGGGGCCAACGTCCTGACTTTC	TRBV28	.	TRBJ2-6	.
CASSGSGFQPQHF	TGTGCCAGCTCTGGTTCGGGGTTCCAGCCCCAGCATTTT	TRBV7-8	.	TRBJ1-5	.
CASSIGQVSGNTIYF	TGTGCCAGTAGCATAGGACAGGTCTCTGGAAACACCATATATTTT	TRBV19	TRBD1	TRBJ1-3	once
CASRIWDRTYSNQPQHF	TGCGCCAGCCGGATCTGGGACAGGACTTATAGCAATCAGCCCCAGCATTTT	TRBV10-1	TRBD1	TRBJ1-5	once
CASSQSRDRQPNYGYTF	TGCGCCAGCAGTCAATCGCGGGACAGGCAGCCTAACTATGGCTACACCTTC	TRBV23-1	TRBD1	TRBJ1-2	.
CASSIGGYTEAFF	TGTGCCAGTAGTATAGGGGGGTACACTGAAGCTTTCTTT	TRBV19	.	TRBJ1-1	.
CASSDSTREQFF	TGTGCCAGCAGTGACTCGACTCGAGAGCAGTTCTTC	TRBV6-4	.	TRBJ2-1	.
CASSLAPSGNYNEQFF	TGTGCCAGCAGCTTAGCTCCTAGCGGGAACTACAATGAGCAGTTCTTC	TRBV7-9	TRBD2	TRBJ2-1	.
CASSPAAGVLNEQFF	TGTGCCAGCAGCCCGGCTGCGGGAGTTCTGAATGAGCAGTTCTTC	TRBV4-2	TRBD2	TRBJ2-1	.
CASSSGVQETQYF	TGTGCCAGCAGTAGCGGGGTCCAAGAGACCCAGTACTTC	TRBV7-6	TRBD2	TRBJ2-5	.
CASSGLGTDTQYF	TGTGCCAGTAGTGGGCTCGGGACAGATACGCAGTATTTT	TRBV19	.	TRBJ2-3	.
CASSLGAGEVSEQYF	TGTGCCAGCAGCTTGGGGGCGGGAGAGGTATCCGAGCAGTACTTC	TRBV5-4	TRBD2	TRBJ2-7	.
CASSQDAASGYYEQYF	TGCGCCAGCAGCCAAGATGCCGCTAGCGGATACTACGAGCAGTACTTC	TRBV4-1	TRBD2	TRBJ2-7	.
CASSREYRDTEAFF	TGTGCCAGCAGCCGGGAGTATAGGGACACTGAAGCTTTCTTT	TRBV5-5	.	TRBJ1-1	.
CASGTGYEAFF	TGTGCCAGCGGGACAGGGTATGAAGCTTTCTTT	TRBV28	TRBD1	TRBJ1-1	once
CASGLVRTSTDTQYF	TGTGCTAGTGGTTTGGTACGGACTAGCACAGATACGCAGTATTTT	TRBV12-5	.	TRBJ2-3	.
CASTADRGREKLFF	TGTGCCAGCACGGCGGACAGGGGTAGGGAAAAACTGTTTTTT	TRBV7-9	TRBD1	TRBJ1-4	.
CASSGTGDREGRNEQFF	TGTGCCAGCAGCGGAACCGGGGACAGGGAGGGTAGGAATGAGCAGTTCTTC	TRBV9	TRBD1	TRBJ2-1	.
CASSFGHSYEQYF	TGTGCCAGCAGTTTCGGACATTCCTACGAGCAGTACTTC	TRBV27	.	TRBJ2-7	.
CASSFLLTSGSDTGELFF	TGTGCCAGCAGCTTCCTACTCACTAGCGGGAGTGACACCGGGGAGCTGTTTTTT	TRBV7-3	TRBD2	TRBJ2-2	.
CASSVLEGGVGPEAFF	TGTGCCAGTAGTGTCCTGGAGGGGGGAGTCGGCCCTGAAGCTTTCTTT	TRBV19	.	TRBJ1-1	once
CASSYSTVTGELFF	TGTGCCAGCAGTTACTCGACAGTCACCGGGGAGCTGTTTTTT	TRBV6-5	.	TRBJ2-2	few
CASSGGDSLGYEQYF	TGTGCCAGCAGCGGGGGGGACAGCCTAGGCTACGAGCAGTACTTC	TRBV5-6	.	TRBJ2-7	few
CASTGLLGEQFF	TGTGCCAGCACCGGACTCCTCGGTGAGCAGTTCTTC	TRBV2	.	TRBJ2-1	.
CASSGGRGKDYEQYF	TGTGCCAGCAGCGGAGGTCGGGGAAAGGACTACGAGCAGTACTTC	TRBV5-6	.	TRBJ2-7	.